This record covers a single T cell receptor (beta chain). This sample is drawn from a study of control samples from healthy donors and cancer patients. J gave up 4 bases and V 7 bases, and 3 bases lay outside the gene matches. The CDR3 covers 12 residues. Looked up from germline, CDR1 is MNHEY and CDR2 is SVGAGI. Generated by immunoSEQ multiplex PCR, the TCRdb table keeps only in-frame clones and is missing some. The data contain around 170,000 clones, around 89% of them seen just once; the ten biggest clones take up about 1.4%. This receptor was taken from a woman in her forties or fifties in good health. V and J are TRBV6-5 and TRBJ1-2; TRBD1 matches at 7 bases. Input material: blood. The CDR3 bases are TGTGCCAGCAAGGGGGCGGGCTATGGCTACACCTTC. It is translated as CASKGAGYGYTF.